This entry lists 11 T cell receptor beta chains sequenced from one sample in a study of blood T cell repertoires in COVID-19. Measured with immunoSEQ multiplex PCR; TCRdb has only the in-frame clones, and not every one. The sample shows nearly 95,000 clones, about nine tenths of them seen only once. Sequencing used peripheral blood. These receptors all stem from a woman older than 75 with acute or convalescent COVID-19.

This clone was seen only once. The chain uses TRBV27 and TRBJ1-5, with a weak D call TRBD1 (5 bases). This CDR3 is built from 15 residues. Germline lookup yields CDR1 MNHEY and CDR2 SMNVEV (reference sequence). V was shortened by 6 bases and J by 1 base, with 13 bases between the two germline ends. CDR3 nucleotides: TGTGCCAGCAGCGTCCGGGGGATGAGCAATCAGCCCCAGCATTTT. It yields the protein CASSVRGMSNQPQHF.

This clone was detected only a few times. V is TRBV4-2 and J is TRBJ1-2; D perhaps matches TRBD1 (6 bases). From germline, CDR1 is LGHNA and CDR2 YNFKEQ. The CDR3 runs to 15 residues. Trimming took 1 base from V and 2 from J, leaving 11 bases between them. CDR3 bases: TGTGCCAGCAGCCAAGCGTCAGGGGAGAACTATGGCTACACCTTC. Translation gives CASSQASGENYGYTF.

The chain uses TRBV27 and TRBJ1-1, with 8 bases matching TRBD1. The junction had 1 base not matched to a gene; V was cut back by 3 bases and J by 1 base. Germline CDR1 is MNHEY and CDR2 is SMNVEV (reference sequence). The CDR3 is 14 amino acids. The CDR3 nucleotides are TGTGCCAGCAGTTTCGGGACAGGGAACACTGAAGCTTTCTTT. Its protein product is CASSFGTGNTEAFF.

This clone came up a few times. The chain employs TRBV7-6 and TRBJ2-7, with D maybe TRBD1 (6 bases). V was cut by 5 bases and J by 3 bases, with 11 bases left in between. Looked up from germline, CDR1 is SGHVS and CDR2 is FNYEAQ. The CDR3 is 13 amino acids. CDR3 loop: CASSATQGYEQYF. DNA of the CDR3: TGTGCCAGCAGCGCAACACAGGGCTACGAGCAGTACTTC.

The genes are TRBV7-2 and TRBJ2-7; 10 nucleotides agree with TRBD2. Germline V gene lookup returns CDR1 SGHTA and CDR2 FQGNSA. This CDR3 has 16 amino acids. V was clipped by 7 bases and J by 12 bases; unmatched bases: 21. In DNA form, the CDR3 reads TGTGCCAGCACCCAAGGGTCGGGGGCTAGCGGGGGCCTCTGGTACTTC. Translation gives CASTQGSGASGGLWYF.

The rearrangement links TRBV30 to TRBJ1-1; 7 bases are shared with TRBD1. This CDR3 is built from 13 residues. J was trimmed by 7 bases and V by 0 bases; bases with no gene match: 5. Germline V gene sequence: CDR1 GTSNPN, CDR2 SVGIG (reference sequence). In DNA, the CDR3 is TGTGCCTGGAGTGTGAGACAGGGAATTGAAGCTTTCTTT. Translation: CAWSVRQGIEAFF.

V gene TRBV5-1 combines with J gene TRBJ2-1, with D possibly TRBD2 on 6 matching bases. V gave up 0 bases and J gave up 0 bases, with 10 bases separating them. Germline-derived CDR1 and CDR2 are SGHRS and YFSETQ. The CDR3 is 16 residues long. The CDR3 sequence is CASSLGGMSSYNEQFF. The CDR3 nucleotides read TGCGCCAGCAGCTTGGGCGGGATGAGCTCCTACAATGAGCAGTTCTTC.

In its sample, this clone was seen a few times. The chain's CDR3 is CASRQGPNTGELFF. CDR3 in DNA: TGTGCCAGCAGACAGGGGCCGAACACCGGGGAGCTGTTTTTT. This sequence joins TRBV7-2 and TRBJ2-2; 7 bases align to TRBD1. The CDR3 extends over 14 amino acids. Germline assignment: CDR1 SGHTA and CDR2 FQGNSA. V lost 6 bases to trimming and J lost 0 bases; unmatched junction nucleotides: 1.

The chain joins TRBV10-1 to TRBJ2-7; D not certain. Germline values: CDR1 WNHNN, CDR2 SYGVQD (reference sequence). Trimming pared 0 bases from V and 0 bases from J, leaving 6 bases between. There are 14 residues in the CDR3. CDR3 coding DNA: TGCGCCAGCAGTGAGTCACCGCGCTCCTACGAGCAGTACTTC. Its protein product is CASSESPRSYEQYF.

This clone was counted a few times. V usage is TRBV7-3 and J usage is TRBJ2-1; 7 bases line up with TRBD2. The V gene's germline CDR1 is SGHTA and CDR2 FQGTGA. This CDR3 region has 14 residues. Trimming at V came to 4 bases and at J to 7 bases, leaving 7 bases not matched to a gene. The DNA of the CDR3 is TGTGCCAGCAGCTACGGACTAGTGAGGAATGAGCAGTTCTTC. This encodes CASSYGLVRNEQFF.

The chain carries TRBV27 and TRBJ2-3, with D possibly being TRBD2 (6 bases). From germline, CDR1 is MNHEY and CDR2 SMNVEV (reference sequence). This CDR3 comprises 17 residues. Trimming pared 5 bases from V and 0 bases from J, leaving 18 bases between. The CDR3 spells CASSTRGWRGSTDTQYF. In nucleotides, the CDR3 is TGTGCCAGCAGTACCCGAGGATGGCGGGGAAGCACAGATACGCAGTATTTT.